The next 32 T cell receptor beta chains were all read from a single sample in a study of regulatory T cells in long-lasting Graves disease. Construction of the TCR beta libraries employed iRepertoire HTBI primers in conjunction with Arm-PCR of CDR3 regions. TCRdb reprocessed the multiplex PCR reads via MiXCR and lists one record per CDR3 protein. The repertoire holds about 620,000 distinct CDR3 sequences, roughly 15% seen once, with about 18% in the top ten. Time point: newly diagnosed GD, antithyroid drugs for less than 3 months. PBMCs were the source of the RNA used for TCR sequencing. In addition, the sample was reused for a study of T cells in Graves' hyperthyroidism and ophthalmopathy.

The sequencing here drew on peripheral blood mononuclear cells (PBMCs), taken at new diagnosis, from a patient treated with antithyroid drugs. The receptors shown here come from a woman younger than 45 with Graves disease.

This clonotype was detected a few times. This chain joins TRBV4-1 and TRBJ1-1; 7 bases agree with TRBD1. J gave up 5 bases and V 2 bases, and 5 bases lay outside the gene matches. From germline, CDR1 is MGHRA and CDR2 YSYEKL. This CDR3 region has 14 residues. Here the CDR3 reads CASSQITGETEAFF. CDR3 nucleotides: TGCGCCAGCAGCCAAATCACAGGGGAGACTGAAGCTTTCTTT.

This clonotype has at least ten counts. The chain couples TRBV7-2 to TRBJ1-1; possible D gene TRBD1, 5 bases. In germline, CDR1 is SGHTA, CDR2 FQGNSA. Trimming cost V 1 base and J 5 bases, with 14 bases left between them. This CDR3 has 15 residues. The CDR3 bases are TGTGCCAGCAGCTTAGGGGGGTCGGGGGGTACTGAAGCTTTCTTT. Protein product: CASSLGGSGGTEAFF.

This clonotype was seen ten or more times. The V call is TRBV6-1, the J call TRBJ1-5, with unresolved D. Germline CDR1 is MNHNS and CDR2 is SASEGT. The V end lost 7 bases, the J end lost 7 bases, and 14 bases lay between the germline ends. CDR3 length equals 13 residues. CDR3 region: CASTPTVNQPQHF. CDR3 coding DNA: TGTGCCAGCACCCCTACGGTTAACCAGCCCCAGCATTTT.

The chain has TRBV7-9 and TRBJ2-5; 14 nucleotides line up with TRBD2. The germline CDR1 and CDR2 sequences are SEHNR and FQNEAQ (reference sequence). The CDR3 contains 16 residues. V lost 5 bases, J lost 5 bases, and 7 bases stayed unmatched. CDR3 bases: TGTGCCAGCAGCCAACCGGGACTAGCGGGAGTGGAGACCCAGTACTTC. This translates into CASSQPGLAGVETQYF.

The sample holds many counts of this clonotype. V is TRBV28 and J is TRBJ1-2; D gene unclear. CDR1 is MDHEN and CDR2 is SYDVKM in the germline V gene. With 10 bases removed from V and 3 bases from J, the gap between germline ends came to 9 bases. The CDR3 has 11 residues. CDR3 sequence reads: CATTWDYGYTF. The CDR3 bases are TGTGCCACCACGTGGGACTATGGCTACACCTTC.

This clonotype was detected ten times or more. The J gene is TRBJ2-7, the V gene TRBV7-8; D gene uncertain. There are 13 residues in the CDR3. V was trimmed by 5 bases and J by 6 bases, leaving 14 bases between them. Looked up from germline, CDR1 is SGHVS and CDR2 is FQNEAQ. The CDR3 loop reads CASSPTVQLEQYF. CDR3 bases: TGTGCCAGCAGCCCAACTGTCCAACTCGAGCAGTACTTC.

In this sample, this clonotype turned up a few times. This chain joins TRBV6-5 and TRBJ1-3; possible D gene TRBD1, 5 bases. The V gene lost 1 base and the J gene lost 4 bases, with 20 bases spanning the gap. Germline V gene sequence: CDR1 MNHEY, CDR2 SVGAGI. The CDR3 extends over 18 amino acids. The chain's CDR3 is CASSYLDTRVTAGNTIYF. The CDR3 bases are TGTGCCAGCAGTTACTTGGACACCCGAGTGACAGCAGGAAACACCATATATTTT.

This chain connects TRBV19 to TRBJ1-5; no definite D call. From germline, CDR1 is LNHDA and CDR2 SQIVND (reference sequence). This CDR3 has 13 amino acids. V was shortened by 5 bases and J by 3 bases, with 8 bases between the two germline ends. The CDR3 spells CASSRSFNQPQHF. In DNA, the CDR3 is TGTGCCAGTAGTCGGAGTTTCAATCAGCCCCAGCATTTT.

Many counts were recorded for this clonotype. This chain joins TRBV7-2 and TRBJ1-4; 8 bases match TRBD1. Germline V gene lookup returns CDR1 SGHTA and CDR2 FQGNSA. This CDR3 is built from 17 residues. V gave up 3 bases and J gave up 0 bases; unmatched junction bases: 6. CDR3 protein: CASSFGTGTTTNEKLFF. The CDR3 nucleotides are TGTGCCAGCAGCTTTGGGACAGGAACCACAACTAATGAAAAACTGTTTTTT.

The chain joins TRBV6-1 to TRBJ1-2; 9 nucleotides match TRBD1. CDR1 and CDR2 from the germline V gene are MNHNS and SASEGT. The CDR3 covers 18 residues. J gave up 5 bases and V 4 bases, and 17 bases lay outside the gene matches. CDR3 nucleotides: TGTGCCAGCAGTGCCAATTTGGGACAGGGACGTCAAGTTTATGGCTACACCTTC. It translates to CASSANLGQGRQVYGYTF.

The chain uses TRBV15 and TRBJ2-5; TRBD2 is a possible D gene (5 bases). The V end lost 9 bases, the J end lost 2 bases, and 16 bases lay between the germline ends. CDR3 size: 14 residues. Germline CDR1 reads LNHNV; CDR2 reads YYDKDF (reference sequence). CDR3 residues: CATSPWGAQETQYF. The CDR3 DNA sequence: TGTGCCACTAGCCCTTGGGGAGCGCAAGAGACCCAGTACTTC. The full variable domain, completed using reference TRBV15 and TRBJ2-5, is DAMVIQNPRYQVTQFGKPVTLSCSQTLNHNVMYWYQQKSSQAPKLLFHYYDKDFNNEADTPDNFQSRRPNTSFCFLDIRSPGLGDTAMYLCATSPWGAQETQYFGPGTRLLVL.

Ten or more counts support this clonotype. The gene calls are TRBV7-2 and TRBJ1-1; 9 bases agree with TRBD1. The CDR3 sequence is 16 residues long. The germline V gene encodes CDR1 SGHTA and CDR2 FQGNSA. Trimming at V came to 5 bases and at J to 5 bases, leaving 12 bases not matched to a gene. CDR3 loop: CASSHQRTGEGTEAFF. Here the CDR3 DNA reads TGTGCCAGCAGCCACCAGAGGACAGGGGAGGGGACTGAAGCTTTCTTT.

This clonotype was seen repeatedly, ten times or more. The V and J genes are TRBV2 and TRBJ2-3; D not resolved. There are 15 residues in the CDR3. Germline CDR1 reads SNHLY; CDR2 reads FYNNEI. The germline V and J ends were trimmed by 4 bases and 0 bases, with 11 bases remaining between them. CDR3 in amino acids: CASSVLSLSTDTQYF. As DNA, the CDR3 is TGTGCCAGCAGTGTATTGTCCCTAAGCACAGATACGCAGTATTTT.

V gene TRBV18 combines with J gene TRBJ2-3, with 11 bases that match TRBD2. This CDR3 spans 17 amino acids. With 1 base clipped from V and 3 bases from J, the junction kept 6 bases outside the gene matches. Germline V gives CDR1 KGHSH, CDR2 LQKENI. CDR3: CASSPRTSGSGTDTQYF. CDR3 bases: TGTGCCAGCTCACCACGCACTAGCGGGAGCGGTACAGATACGCAGTATTTT.

The table lists this clonotype with a few counts. The chain has TRBV6-2 or TRBV6-3 and TRBJ2-3, with D uncertain. Trimming left V 4 bases short and J 2 bases short, with 13 bases between. Germline CDR1 is MNHEY and CDR2 is SVGEGT. CDR3 length: 15 amino acids. In nucleotides, the CDR3 is TGTGCCAGCAGTTCGCAGATGTCCACCACAGATACGCAGTATTTT. Protein sequence: CASSSQMSTTDTQYF.

In regard to this clonotype: One base away lies a much larger clone, so this may be a sequencing read error. J is TRBJ1-1 and V is TRBV3-1; D is ambiguous. Germline lookup yields CDR1 LGHDT and CDR2 YNNKEL (reference sequence). There are 13 residues in the CDR3. The CDR3 coding sequence is TGTACCAGCAGCCAAATCATGTACACTGAAGCTTTCTTT. It codes for CTSSQIMYTEAFF.

Many counts were recorded for this clonotype. The chain employs TRBV5-1 and TRBJ1-4; D is undetermined. CDR3 length equals 15 residues. Germline CDR1 is SGHRS and CDR2 is YFSETQ. V lost 0 bases to trimming and J lost 7 bases, with 13 bases between them. The CDR3 loop is CASSLAVLGSEKLFF. CDR3 in DNA: TGCGCCAGCAGCTTGGCCGTGTTGGGGTCTGAAAAACTGTTTTTT.

The table lists this clonotype with many counts. The chain employs TRBV2 and TRBJ2-1; no firm D call. CDR3 size: 12 residues. Germline CDR1 is SNHLY and CDR2 is FYNNEI. V lost 7 bases and J lost 3, with 7 bases in between. The CDR3 region has the DNA TGTGCCAGCAATACCAACTACAATGAGCAGTTCTTC. It specifies CASNTNYNEQFF.

This clonotype was detected a few times. A clone one base away is much larger, so this may be a read error. V is TRBV28 and J is TRBJ1-2, with a possible D match to TRBD1 (5 bases). The CDR3 is 13 amino acids. Germline assignment: CDR1 MDHEN and CDR2 SYDVKM. The CDR3: CASTNRGDAGCTF. CDR3 in DNA: TGTGCCAGCACCAACAGAGGGGACGCTGGCTGCACCTTC.

The table lists this clonotype with many counts. The chain uses TRBV6-1 and TRBJ1-3; 9 bases agree with TRBD1. Looked up from germline, CDR1 is MNHNS and CDR2 is SASEGT. CDR3 length: 15 amino acids. V dropped 6 bases and J dropped 3; count of bases not matched to a gene: 6. The CDR3 loop is CASRGDRVFGNTIYF. The CDR3 DNA reads TGTGCCAGCAGGGGGGACAGGGTGTTTGGAAACACCATATATTTT.

The V gene is TRBV18, the J gene TRBJ2-7; D perhaps matches TRBD2 (6 bases). V was pared by 0 bases and J by 0 bases, with 12 bases between. The CDR3 is 16 residues long. Germline V gene sequence: CDR1 KGHSH, CDR2 LQKENI. CDR3 in amino acids: CASSPPSGGRSYEQYF. The CDR3 nucleotides read TGTGCCAGCTCACCACCTAGCGGAGGGCGCTCCTACGAGCAGTACTTC. Full variable domain (rest looked up from reference TRBV18 and TRBJ2-7): NAGVMQNPRHLVRRRGQEARLRCSPMKGHSHVYWYRQLPEEGLKFMVYLQKENIIDESGMPKERFSAEFPKEGPSILRIQQVVRGDSAAYFCASSPPSGGRSYEQYFGPGTRLTVT.

The sample holds many counts of this clonotype. V usage is TRBV10-3 and J usage is TRBJ2-7; D call uncertain. The V end lost 2 bases, the J end lost 2 bases, and 7 bases lay between the germline ends. Germline assignment: CDR1 ENHRY and CDR2 SYGVKD. The CDR3 contains 13 residues. DNA of the CDR3: TGTGCCATCAGTGAGGGGGTAACCTACGAGCAGTACTTC. Translating gives CAISEGVTYEQYF.

This clonotype appeared a few times. The rearrangement uses TRBV5-1 and TRBJ2-5; TRBD2 agrees at 14 bases. Germline values: CDR1 SGHRS, CDR2 YFSETQ. CDR3 length: 16 residues. Trimming cost V 0 bases and J 3 bases; bases outside gene matches: 1. The CDR3 region is CASSLGLAGGKETQYF. CDR3 nucleotides: TGCGCCAGCAGCTTGGGACTAGCGGGAGGGAAAGAGACCCAGTACTTC.

This clonotype came up many times. CDR3 nucleotide sequence: TGTGCCAGTAGTATTGGTGGGGTTCACCAGCCCCAGCATTTT. This codes for CASSIGGVHQPQHF. This chain joins TRBV19 and TRBJ1-5; D unresolved. CDR1 is LNHDA, CDR2 SQIVND, per germline (reference sequence). This CDR3 comprises 14 residues. The germline V and J ends were trimmed by 3 bases and 7 bases, with 13 bases remaining between them. The complete variable domain, with remaining parts taken from reference TRBV19 and TRBJ1-5, reads DGGITQSPKYLFRKEGQNVTLSCEQNLNHDAMYWYRQDPGQGLRLIYYSQIVNDFQKGDIAEGYSVSREKKESFPLTVTSAQKNPTAFYLCASSIGGVHQPQHFGDGTRLSIL.

In nucleotides, the CDR3 is TGTGCCACCAGTGATTTTGGACTAGCGGGGTGGCTCCTAATGAATGAGCAGTTCTTC. Translation: CATSDFGLAGWLLMNEQFF. The chain joins TRBV24-1 to TRBJ2-5; 12 positions agree with TRBD2. The assigned J gene may be wrong: the sequence end matches TRBJ2-1 better. In germline, CDR1 is KGHDR, CDR2 SFDVKD. The CDR3 runs to 19 residues.

The V gene is TRBV9, the J gene TRBJ1-2, with D maybe TRBD1 (6 bases). The V gene lost 1 base and the J gene lost 0 bases, with 22 bases spanning the gap. This CDR3 comprises 19 residues. Germline V gene data show CDR1 as SGDLS and CDR2 as YYNGEE. The CDR3 is CASSVSQDRTLPSNYGYTF. The CDR3 DNA is TGTGCCAGCAGCGTATCCCAAGACAGGACGCTGCCCTCTAACTATGGCTACACCTTC.

This clonotype has a handful of counts. This chain links TRBV19 with TRBJ1-2, with D unresolved. Germline CDR1 LNHDA, CDR2 SQIVND (reference sequence). The V end was cut by 8 bases, the J end by 6 bases, with 16 bases between. The CDR3 totals 13 residues. In DNA form, the CDR3 reads TGTGCCAGTGGTTTAGAAGGTTACCATGGCTACACCTTC. Protein product: CASGLEGYHGYTF.

This clonotype was observed a few times. V gene TRBV5-1 combines with J gene TRBJ1-6, with a weak D call TRBD1 (5 bases). The CDR3 consists of 13 residues. The germline gives CDR1 SGHRS, CDR2 YFSETQ. V shed 0 bases and J shed 10 bases, with 8 bases lying between them. This CDR3 reads CASSLAEGSPLHF. The CDR3 region has the DNA TGCGCCAGCAGCTTGGCCGAGGGGTCACCCCTCCACTTT.

This clonotype was recorded a few times. The rearrangement links TRBV6-2 or TRBV6-3 to TRBJ2-7; 9 bases match TRBD2. The CDR3 spans 15 residues. V was pared by 4 bases and J by 2 bases, with 6 bases of the junction left unmatched. CDR1 MNHEY and CDR2 SVGEGT come from the germline V gene. The chain's CDR3 is CASSFSLAGPYEQYF. The CDR3 DNA sequence: TGTGCCAGCAGTTTTTCGCTAGCGGGACCCTACGAGCAGTACTTC.

The chain recombines TRBV5-1 with TRBJ1-3, with D tentatively TRBD1 (6 bases). CDR1 is SGHRS, CDR2 YFSETQ, per germline. V was trimmed by 4 bases and J by 0 bases, leaving 8 bases between them. The CDR3 sequence is 14 residues long. The CDR3 protein is CASSDRTSGNTIYF. Here the CDR3 DNA reads TGCGCCAGCAGCGACAGGACCTCTGGAAACACCATATATTTT.

Many counts were recorded for this clonotype. The chain joins TRBV11-2 to TRBJ2-5; perhaps TRBD1 as D (6 bases). The germline CDR1 and CDR2 sequences are SGHAT and FQNNGV. The CDR3 is 15 amino acids. With 0 bases removed from V and 5 bases from J, the gap between germline ends came to 13 bases. Here the CDR3 reads CASSLERGTGETQYF. CDR3 in DNA: TGTGCCAGCAGCTTAGAACGCGGAACAGGGGAGACCCAGTACTTC. Using reference TRBV11-2 and TRBJ2-5 for the parts outside the CDR3, the full variable domain is EAGVAQSPRYKIIEKRQSVAFWCNPISGHATLYWYQQILGQGPKLLIQFQNNGVVDDSQLPKDRFSAERLKGVDSTLKIQPAKLEDSAVYLCASSLERGTGETQYFGPGTRLLVL.

This clonotype was picked up many times. The rearrangement links TRBV12-3 or TRBV12-4 to TRBJ2-7; 10 bases map to TRBD1. This CDR3 spans 17 amino acids. V trimming: 3 bases; J trimming: 3 bases; junction bases outside the gene matches: 11. CDR3 amino acids: CASSFPPLGTGDYEQYF. CDR3 sequence (DNA): TGTGCCAGCAGTTTCCCCCCCCTCGGGACAGGGGACTACGAGCAGTACTTC.